This entry is about one T cell receptor beta chain. Some clones are missing from TCRdb's copy, which holds only in-frame ones; the method was immunoSEQ multiplex PCR. This table holds 400,000 to 500,000 clones, more than 80% found once. The data belong to a study of control samples from healthy donors and cancer patients. The receptor comes from a man between 40 and 49 years old with head and neck cancer. The material sequenced was PBMCs.

For the CDR3, the DNA is TGTGCCAGCAGCGAGGGGCCGTCCTCCTACGAGCAGTACTTC. Amino acid sequence: CASSEGPSSYEQYF. The V call is TRBV6-5, the J call TRBJ2-7; D tentatively fits TRBD1 or TRBD2 (5 bases each). Trimming took 6 bases from V and 0 from J, leaving 12 bases between them. The CDR3 is 14 amino acids. CDR1 and CDR2 from the germline V gene are MNHEY and SVGAGI.